A selection of T cell receptor beta chains follows, all from one sample in a study of shared clonotypes between healthy human individuals. Some clones are missing from TCRdb's copy, which holds only in-frame ones; the method was immunoSEQ multiplex PCR. The table lists about 490,000 clones, around 80% of them singletons. Sequencing input: PBMCs. The receptor source for this set is a woman aged 40 to 49 in good health. Some clones in this sample may be carry-over from other donors' samples. Both conserved end residues are part of each CDR3.

>TRBV28
CASSLYLSSGANVLTF
>TRBV7-2
CASGLPNTGELFF
>TRBV29-1
CSVVRNTEAFF
>TRBV9
CASSVGTGTGYEQYF
>TRBV4-1
CASSQDTRGGSYGYTF
>TRBV7-7
CASSFGGEGTQYF
>TRBV6-4
CASSVEVRAELFF
>TRBV7-3
CASSLELEGEQYF
>TRBV19
CASSQYQGVYGYTF
>TRBV7-2
CASSPRTGGDNIQYF
>TRBV6-1
CASSSTGPQHF
>TRBV18
CASSPLRREKADTQYF
>TRBV11-3
CASSHGGGGNKPFAAQYF
>TRBV11-2
CASSLAVGGSPEQYF
>TRBV7-6
CASTRGGGNTEAFF
>TRBV10-3
CAISTTGVLDRGEAFF
>TRBV30
CAWSAYRGSYNEQFF
>TRBV7-2
CASSLATGEYNEQFF
>TRBV27
CASARELNHPQYF
>TRBV6-1
CASSDRGRQSSGNTIYF
>TRBV6-4
CASSDSSENTGELFF
>TRBV27
CASRGPLRRDTSSYNEQFF
>TRBV18
CASSPLAGVHNEQFF
>TRBV19
CASSIGGANVLTF
>TRBV4-1
CASSQVPGRNTEAFF
>TRBV10-3
CAISDQLGAAGEQFF
>TRBV2
CASSGSLAKNIQYF
>TRBV19
CASNPGQGEGYTF
>TRBV6-1
CASSEPRGWNTGELFF
>TRBV6-1
CASSEEGSSYNEQFF
>TRBV4-2
CASSEGLGAYEQYF
>TRBV30
CAWSVQGRNGYTF
>TRBV18
CASSPPDLGSYNEQFF
>TRBV6-5
CASSYISGRQETQYF
>TRBV9
CASSASPGGTNYGYTF
>TRBV28
CASSLRQGVGGELFF
>TRBV5-5
CASTAARTSGTDEQFF
>TRBV4-1
CASSSRTSGRSTDTQYF
>TRBV28
CASSFNPTQGLYSNQPQHF
>TRBV10-3
CAIRRDLQEKLFF
>TRBV7-2
CASSPQVRLAGGNEQFF
>TRBV7-2
CASSTGRENEQFF
>TRBV5-1
CASSDPGGNYEQYF
>TRBV6-5
CASSYQGPDNEQFF
>TRBV30
CAWSDPRTGAAFGETQYF
>TRBV5-1
CASSLVGLTQETQYF
>TRBV20-1
CSARVSYEQYF
>TRBV5-1
CASSLVPGEYEQYF
>TRBV10-3
CAIRRDLSSYNEQFF
>TRBV10-1
CASSESTTSGRDWGISSYEQYF